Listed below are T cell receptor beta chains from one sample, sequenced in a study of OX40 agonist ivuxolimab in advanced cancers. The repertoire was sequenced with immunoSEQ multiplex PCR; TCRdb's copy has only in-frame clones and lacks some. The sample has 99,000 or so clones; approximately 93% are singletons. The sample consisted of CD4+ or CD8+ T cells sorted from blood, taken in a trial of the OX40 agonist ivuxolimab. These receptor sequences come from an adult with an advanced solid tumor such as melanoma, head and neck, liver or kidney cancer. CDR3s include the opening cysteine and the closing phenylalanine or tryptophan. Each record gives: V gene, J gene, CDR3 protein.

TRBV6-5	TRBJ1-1	CASRTQGAGTEAFF
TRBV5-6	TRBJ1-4	CASSHGTGGGGGEKLFF
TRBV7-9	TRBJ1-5	CASSSRGSDQPQHF
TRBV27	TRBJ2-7	CASSLVASGSYEQYF
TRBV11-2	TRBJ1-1	CASSPTGVMNTEAFF
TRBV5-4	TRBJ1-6	CASSQEAGVSSPLHF
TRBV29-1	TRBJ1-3	CSVERLAGNTIYF
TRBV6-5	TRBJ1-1	CASSYKAVITEAFF
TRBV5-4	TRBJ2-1	CATHGGPQDEQFF
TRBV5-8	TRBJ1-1	CASSLTRTPFF
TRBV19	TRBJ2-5	CASSIPLQETQYF
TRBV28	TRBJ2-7	CASSLSLRSYEQYF
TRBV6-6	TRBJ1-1	CAATRQANTEAFF
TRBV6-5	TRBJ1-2	CASRDLRGRSYGYTF
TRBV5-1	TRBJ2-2	CATQNRGASTGELFF
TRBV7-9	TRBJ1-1	CASSFYGGTNTEAFF
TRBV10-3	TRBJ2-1	CAISAFPQSSYNEQFF
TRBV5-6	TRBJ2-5	CASSLERRKEQETQYF
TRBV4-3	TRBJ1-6	CASSQDLPPRDGLNYSPLHF
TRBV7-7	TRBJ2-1	CASSSGTSGHNEQFF
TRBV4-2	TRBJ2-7	CASSQEGAVGSYEQYF
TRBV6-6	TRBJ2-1	CASSYTLGKGATEQFF
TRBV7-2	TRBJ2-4	CASSRRGDPNIQYF
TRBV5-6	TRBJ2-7	CASSLPSYEQYF
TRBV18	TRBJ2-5	CASSPRQGQETQYF
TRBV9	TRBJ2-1	CASSVDVGAYSSYNEQFF
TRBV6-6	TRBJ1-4	CASTQGATNEKLFF
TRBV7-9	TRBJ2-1	CASSHDRSSYNEQFF
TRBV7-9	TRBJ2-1	CASSFGQGQDEQFF
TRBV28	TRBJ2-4	CASSPHPGARGKNIQYF
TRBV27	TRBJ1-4	CASSFRAGVNEKLFF
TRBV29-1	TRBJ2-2	CSVAPASKNTGELFF
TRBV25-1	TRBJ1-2	CASSEYEGKGYTF
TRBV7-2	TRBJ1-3	CASSLVGVVSDTIYF
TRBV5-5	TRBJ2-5	CASSLGGARETQYF
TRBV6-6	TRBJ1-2	CASSDRDKTNYGYTF
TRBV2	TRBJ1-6	CASRRQGDSSPLHF
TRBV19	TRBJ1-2	CASSLYNYGYTF
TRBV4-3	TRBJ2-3	CASSQAPSGSGTDTQYF
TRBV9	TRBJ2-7	CASSVDSGSFRNEQYF
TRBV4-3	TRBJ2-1	CASSSYGAPSYNEQFF
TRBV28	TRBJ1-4	CASSFIPGDGEKLFF
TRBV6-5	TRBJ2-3	CASSYLGSTDTQYF
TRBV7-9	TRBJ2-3	CASSISAGGGNTDTQYF
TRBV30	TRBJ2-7	CAWSGSGSEQYF
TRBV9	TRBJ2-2	CASSVLNIGELFF
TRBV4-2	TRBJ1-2	CASSQDTRGEGYTF
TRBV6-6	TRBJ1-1	CASSYPGGNTEAFF
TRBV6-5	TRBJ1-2	CASSSGTGYYGYTF
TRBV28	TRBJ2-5	CASSWSGTREETQYF
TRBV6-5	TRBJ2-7	CASSYSAGGYSYEQYF
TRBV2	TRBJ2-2	CASSGQGFNTGELFF
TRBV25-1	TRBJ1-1	CASSEQLGAEAFF